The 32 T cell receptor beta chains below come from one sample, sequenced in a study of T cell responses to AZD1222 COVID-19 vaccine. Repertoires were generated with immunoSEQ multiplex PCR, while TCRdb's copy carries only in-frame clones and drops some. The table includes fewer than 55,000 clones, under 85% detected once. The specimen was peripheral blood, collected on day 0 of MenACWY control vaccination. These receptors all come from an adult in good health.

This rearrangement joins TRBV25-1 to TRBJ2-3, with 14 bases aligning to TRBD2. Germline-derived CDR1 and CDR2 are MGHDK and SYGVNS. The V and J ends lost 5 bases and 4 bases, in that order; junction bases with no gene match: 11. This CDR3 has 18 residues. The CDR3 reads CASSRRRLAGGLADTQYF. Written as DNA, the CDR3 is TGTGCCAGCAGTCGTCGGAGACTAGCGGGAGGGCTGGCAGATACGCAGTATTTT.

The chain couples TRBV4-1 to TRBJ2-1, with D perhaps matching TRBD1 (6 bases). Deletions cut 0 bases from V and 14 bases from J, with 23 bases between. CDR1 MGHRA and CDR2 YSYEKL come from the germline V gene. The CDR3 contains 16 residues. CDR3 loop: CASSQDKKAGDQFKFF. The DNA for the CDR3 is TGCGCCAGCAGCCAAGATAAGAAGGCAGGGGACCAATTTAAGTTCTTC.

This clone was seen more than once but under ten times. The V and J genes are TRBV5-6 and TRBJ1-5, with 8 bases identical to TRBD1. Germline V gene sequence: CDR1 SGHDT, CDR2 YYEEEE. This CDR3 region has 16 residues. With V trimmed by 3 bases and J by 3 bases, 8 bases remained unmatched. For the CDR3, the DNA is TGTGCCAGCAGCTCCTACAGGACAGGGATCAATCAGCCCCAGCATTTT. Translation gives CASSSYRTGINQPQHF.

CDR3 region: CASSLRQPQHF. In DNA, the CDR3 is TGCGCCAGCAGCTTGCGGCAGCCCCAGCATTTT. The J gene is TRBJ1-5, the V gene TRBV5-1; D is uncertain. This CDR3 has 11 amino acids. The germline V gene encodes CDR1 SGHRS and CDR2 YFSETQ. The V and J ends lost 1 base and 7 bases respectively, with 3 bases between them.

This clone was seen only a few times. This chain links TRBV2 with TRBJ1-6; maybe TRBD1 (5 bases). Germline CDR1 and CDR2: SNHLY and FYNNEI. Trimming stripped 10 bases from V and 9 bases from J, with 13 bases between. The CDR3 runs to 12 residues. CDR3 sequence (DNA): TGTGCCACAGCCAGGGTGGGTTCACCCCTCCACTTT. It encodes CATARVGSPLHF.

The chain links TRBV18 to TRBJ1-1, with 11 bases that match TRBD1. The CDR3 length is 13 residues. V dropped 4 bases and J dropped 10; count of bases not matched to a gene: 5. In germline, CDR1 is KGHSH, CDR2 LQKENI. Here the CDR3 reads CASSLGTGGGAFF. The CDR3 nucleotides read TGTGCCAGCTCACTTGGGACAGGGGGTGGAGCTTTCTTT.

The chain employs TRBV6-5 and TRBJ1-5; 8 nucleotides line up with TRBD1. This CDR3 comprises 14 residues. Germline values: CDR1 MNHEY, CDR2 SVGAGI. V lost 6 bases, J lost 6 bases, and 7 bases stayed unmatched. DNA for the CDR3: TGTGCCAGCAGACCGACAGGGGTGGTTCAGCCCCAGCATTTT. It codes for CASRPTGVVQPQHF.

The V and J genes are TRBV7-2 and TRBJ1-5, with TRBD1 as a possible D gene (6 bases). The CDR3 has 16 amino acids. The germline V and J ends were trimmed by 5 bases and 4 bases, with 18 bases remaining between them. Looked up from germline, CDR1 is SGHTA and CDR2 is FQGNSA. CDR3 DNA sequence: TGTGCCAGCAGCCCGGGGGCGGGGAGATTGAATCAGCCCCAGCATTTT. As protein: CASSPGAGRLNQPQHF.

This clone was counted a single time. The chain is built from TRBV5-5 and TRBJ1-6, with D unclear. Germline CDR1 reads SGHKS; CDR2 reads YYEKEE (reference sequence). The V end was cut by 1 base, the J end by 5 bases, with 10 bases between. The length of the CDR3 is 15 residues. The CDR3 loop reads CASSLRLLNNSPLHF. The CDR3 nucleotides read TGTGCCAGCAGCTTGAGACTCCTTAATAATTCACCCCTCCACTTT.

Here the CDR3 DNA reads TGTGCCAGCAGCTTGGGGAACTCTGGAAACACCATATATTTT. Residues: CASSLGNSGNTIYF. The chain uses TRBV5-5 and TRBJ1-3, with no clear D. This CDR3 is built from 14 residues. The V end lost 0 bases, the J end lost 0 bases, and 4 bases lay between the germline ends. The germline gives CDR1 SGHKS, CDR2 YYEKEE (reference sequence).

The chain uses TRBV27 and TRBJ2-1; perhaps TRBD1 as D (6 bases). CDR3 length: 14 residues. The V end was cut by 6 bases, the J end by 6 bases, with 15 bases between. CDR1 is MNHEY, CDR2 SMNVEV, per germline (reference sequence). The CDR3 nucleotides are TGTGCCAGCAGCAAACAGGGAAGGGGCAATGAGCAGTTCTTC. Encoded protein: CASSKQGRGNEQFF.

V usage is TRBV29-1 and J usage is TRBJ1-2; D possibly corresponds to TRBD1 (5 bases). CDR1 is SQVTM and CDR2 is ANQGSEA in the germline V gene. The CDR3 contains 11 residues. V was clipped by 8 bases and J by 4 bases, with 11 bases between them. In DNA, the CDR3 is TGCAGCTTTTCTCAGGGCTATGGCTACACCTTC. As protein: CSFSQGYGYTF. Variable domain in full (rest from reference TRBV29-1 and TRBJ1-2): SAVISQKPSRDICQRGTSLTIQCQVDSQVTMMFWYRQQPGQSLTLIATANQGSEATYESGFVIDKFPISRPNLTFSTLTVSNMSPEDSSIYLCSFSQGYGYTFGSGTRLTVV.

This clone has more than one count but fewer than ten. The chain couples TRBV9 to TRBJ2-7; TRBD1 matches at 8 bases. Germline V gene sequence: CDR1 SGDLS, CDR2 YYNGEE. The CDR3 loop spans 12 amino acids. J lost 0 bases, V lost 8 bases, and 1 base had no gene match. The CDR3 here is CARGTGSYEQYV. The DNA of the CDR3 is TGTGCCAGAGGGACAGGCTCCTACGAGCAGTACGTC.

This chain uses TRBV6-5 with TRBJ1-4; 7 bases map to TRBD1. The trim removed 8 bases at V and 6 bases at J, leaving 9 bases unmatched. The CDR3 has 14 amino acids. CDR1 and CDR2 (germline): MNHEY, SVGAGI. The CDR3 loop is CASSSGGWDEKLFF. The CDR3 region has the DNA TGTGCCAGCTCTTCAGGGGGGTGGGATGAAAAACTGTTTTTT.

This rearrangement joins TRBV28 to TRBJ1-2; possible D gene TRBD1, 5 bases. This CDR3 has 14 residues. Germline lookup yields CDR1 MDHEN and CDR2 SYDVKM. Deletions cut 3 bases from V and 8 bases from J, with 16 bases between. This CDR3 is CASSFPDRISGYTF. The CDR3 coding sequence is TGTGCCAGCAGTTTCCCCGACAGAATATCAGGCTACACCTTC.

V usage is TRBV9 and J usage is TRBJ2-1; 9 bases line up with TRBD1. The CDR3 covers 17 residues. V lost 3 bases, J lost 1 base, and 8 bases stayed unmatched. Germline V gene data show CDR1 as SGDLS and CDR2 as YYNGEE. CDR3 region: CASSALLQGASYNEQFF. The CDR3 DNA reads TGTGCCAGCAGCGCCCTCCTACAGGGGGCATCCTACAATGAGCAGTTCTTC. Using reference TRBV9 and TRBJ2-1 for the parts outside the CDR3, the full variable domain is DSGVTQTPKHLITATGQRVTLRCSPRSGDLSVYWYQQSLDQGLQFLIQYYNGEERAKGNILERFSAQQFPDLHSELNLSSLELGDSALYFCASSALLQGASYNEQFFGPGTRLTVL.

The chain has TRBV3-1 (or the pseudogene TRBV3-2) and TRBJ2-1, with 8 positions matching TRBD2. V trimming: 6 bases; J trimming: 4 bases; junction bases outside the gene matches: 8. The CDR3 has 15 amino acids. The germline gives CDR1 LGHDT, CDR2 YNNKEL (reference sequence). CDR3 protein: CASRERTSRYNEQFF. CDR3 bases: TGTGCCAGCAGGGAGAGGACTAGCCGGTACAATGAGCAGTTCTTC.

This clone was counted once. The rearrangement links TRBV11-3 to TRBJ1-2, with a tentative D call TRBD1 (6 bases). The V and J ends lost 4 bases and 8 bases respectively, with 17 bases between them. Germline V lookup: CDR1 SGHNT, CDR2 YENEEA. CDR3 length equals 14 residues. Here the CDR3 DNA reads TGTGCCAGCAGCTCAGGTCCGAGACAGGAAGGCTACACCTTC. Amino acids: CASSSGPRQEGYTF.

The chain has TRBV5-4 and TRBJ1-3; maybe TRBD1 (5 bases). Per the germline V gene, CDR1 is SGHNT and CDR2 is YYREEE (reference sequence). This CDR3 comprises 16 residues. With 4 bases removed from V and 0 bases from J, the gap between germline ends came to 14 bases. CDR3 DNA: TGTGCCAGCAGCGGCCCGACAGTCGCCTCTGGAAACACCATATATTTT. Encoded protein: CASSGPTVASGNTIYF. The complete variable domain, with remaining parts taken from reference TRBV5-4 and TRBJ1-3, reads ETGVTQSPTHLIKTRGQQVTLRCSSQSGHNTVSWYQQALGQGPQFIFQYYREEENGRGNFPPRFSGLQFPNYSSELNVNALELDDSALYLCASSGPTVASGNTIYFGEGSWLTVV.

CDR3 amino acids: CASSTGTGGVSGNTIYF. CDR3 DNA: TGTGCCAGCAGTACCGGGACAGGGGGCGTCTCTGGAAACACCATATATTTT. The chain couples TRBV28 to TRBJ1-3, with 12 bases aligning to TRBD1. V trimming: 5 bases; J trimming: 0 bases; junction bases outside the gene matches: 5. The CDR3 covers 17 residues. Germline V gives CDR1 MDHEN, CDR2 SYDVKM.

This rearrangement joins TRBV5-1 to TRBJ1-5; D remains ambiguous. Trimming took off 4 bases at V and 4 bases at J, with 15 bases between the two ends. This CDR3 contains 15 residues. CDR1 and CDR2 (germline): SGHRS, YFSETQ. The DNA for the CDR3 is TGCGCCAGCAGCATGGACGGGCAGCTTAATCAGCCCCAGCATTTT. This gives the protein CASSMDGQLNQPQHF.

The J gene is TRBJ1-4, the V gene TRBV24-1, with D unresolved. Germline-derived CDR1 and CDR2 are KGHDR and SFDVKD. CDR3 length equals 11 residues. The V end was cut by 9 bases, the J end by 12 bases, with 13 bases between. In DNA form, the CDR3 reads TGTGCCACCCCGGGCCCTACGGAACTGTTTTTT. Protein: CATPGPTELFF.

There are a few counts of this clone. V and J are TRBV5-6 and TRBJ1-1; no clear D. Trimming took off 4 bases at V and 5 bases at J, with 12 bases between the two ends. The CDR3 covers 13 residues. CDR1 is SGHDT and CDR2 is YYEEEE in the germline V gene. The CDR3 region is CASSPTRGTEAFF. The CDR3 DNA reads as TGTGCCAGCAGCCCGACGCGAGGAACTGAAGCTTTCTTT.

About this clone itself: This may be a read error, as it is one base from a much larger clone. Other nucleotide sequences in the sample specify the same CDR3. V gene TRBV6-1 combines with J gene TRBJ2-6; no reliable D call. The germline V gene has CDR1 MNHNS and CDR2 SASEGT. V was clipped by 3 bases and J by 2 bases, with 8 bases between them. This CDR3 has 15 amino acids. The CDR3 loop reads CASSEGSTGANVLTF. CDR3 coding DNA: TGTGCCAGCAGTGAGGGGTCGACTGGGGCCAACGTCCTGACTTTC.

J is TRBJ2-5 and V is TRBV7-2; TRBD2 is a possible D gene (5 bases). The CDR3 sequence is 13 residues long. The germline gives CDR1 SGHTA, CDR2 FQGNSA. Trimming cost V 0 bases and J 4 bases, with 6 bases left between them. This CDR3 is CASSLAGVETQYF. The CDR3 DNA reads TGTGCCAGCAGCTTAGCGGGAGTAGAGACCCAGTACTTC.

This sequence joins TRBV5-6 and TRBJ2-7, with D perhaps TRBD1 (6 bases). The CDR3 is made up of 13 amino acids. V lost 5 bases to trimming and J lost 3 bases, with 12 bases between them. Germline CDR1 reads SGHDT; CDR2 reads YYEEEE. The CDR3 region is CASRREGGYEQYV. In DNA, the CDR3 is TGTGCCAGCAGAAGGGAAGGGGGCTACGAGCAGTACGTC.

The CDR3 sequence is CASSLPASDTQYF. CDR3 bases: TGTGCCAGCAGTTTGCCGGCTAGCGATACGCAGTATTTT. The gene calls are TRBV27 and TRBJ2-3; D possibly corresponds to TRBD2 (5 bases). This CDR3 spans 13 amino acids. Trimming cost V 3 bases and J 6 bases, with 10 bases left between them. CDR1 and CDR2 from the germline V gene are MNHEY and SMNVEV (reference sequence).

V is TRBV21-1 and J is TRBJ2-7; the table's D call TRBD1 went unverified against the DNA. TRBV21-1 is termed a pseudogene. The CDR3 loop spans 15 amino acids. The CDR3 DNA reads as TGTGCCAGCAGCTTACAGGGGGCCCGACCCTACGAGCAGTACTTC. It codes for CASSLQGARPYEQYF.

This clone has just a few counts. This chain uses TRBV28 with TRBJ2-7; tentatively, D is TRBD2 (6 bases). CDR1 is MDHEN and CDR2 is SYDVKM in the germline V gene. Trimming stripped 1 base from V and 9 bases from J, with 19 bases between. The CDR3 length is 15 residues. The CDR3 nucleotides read TGTGCCAGCAGTTTATCCTTAGCGGCTCAGGCCGGGCAGTACTTC. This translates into CASSLSLAAQAGQYF.

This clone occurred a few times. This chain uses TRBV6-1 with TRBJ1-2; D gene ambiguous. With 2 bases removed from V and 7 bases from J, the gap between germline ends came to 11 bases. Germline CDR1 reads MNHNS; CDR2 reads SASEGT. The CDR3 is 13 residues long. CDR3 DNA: TGTGCCAGCAGTGAATCGGGAGGGTTTGGCTACACCTTC. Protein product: CASSESGGFGYTF.

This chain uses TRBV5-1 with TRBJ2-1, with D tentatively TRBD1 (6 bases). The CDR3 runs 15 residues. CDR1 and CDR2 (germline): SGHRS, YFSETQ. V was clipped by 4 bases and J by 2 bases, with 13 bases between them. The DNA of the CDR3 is TGCGCCAGCAGCCTCCTAACAGGGACCTACAATGAGCAGTTCTTC. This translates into CASSLLTGTYNEQFF.

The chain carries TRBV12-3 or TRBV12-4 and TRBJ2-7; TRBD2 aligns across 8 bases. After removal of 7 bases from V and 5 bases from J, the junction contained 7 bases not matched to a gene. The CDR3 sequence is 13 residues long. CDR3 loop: CASTLAGSNEQYF. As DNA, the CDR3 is TGTGCCAGCACCTTAGCGGGATCGAACGAGCAGTACTTC.